These 16 T cell receptor beta chains came from one sample sequenced in a study of blood T cell repertoires in COVID-19 (dated by TCRdb to the early 2020s). Libraries were constructed by the immunoSEQ multiplex PCR assay. TCRdb limited this immuneACCESS table to in-frame rearrangements with V and J called. A share of clones is missing; checked studies link under half to unresolved V genes, and the rest is unexplained. The sample yields roughly 450,000 clones; roughly 91% were counted once. 0.6% of the sample goes to the ten largest clones. Sequenced sample: PBMCs or T cells enriched from blood (not recorded which). All receptors derive from a man aged 18 to 29 who had recovered from COVID-19.

This sequence joins TRBV5-1 and TRBJ1-5; perhaps TRBD1 as D (6 bases). V lost 1 base to trimming and J lost 5 bases, with 10 bases between them. In germline, CDR1 is SGHRS, CDR2 YFSETQ. CDR3 length equals 14 residues. CDR3 sequence (DNA): TGCGCCAGCAGCTTGATGGCAGGGGATCAGCCCCAGCATTTT. Protein product: CASSLMAGDQPQHF.

J is TRBJ1-1 and V is TRBV7-9; D call uncertain. CDR1 SEHNR and CDR2 FQNEAQ come from the germline V gene (reference sequence). This CDR3 region has 13 residues. Trimming pared 1 base from V and 6 bases from J, leaving 9 bases between. The CDR3 here is CASSLVDVAEAFF. The DNA for the CDR3 is TGTGCCAGCAGCTTAGTAGATGTAGCTGAAGCTTTCTTT.

The V call is TRBV11-2, the J call TRBJ1-4; 9 nucleotides align to TRBD1. The CDR3 is 17 amino acids. From germline, CDR1 is SGHAT and CDR2 FQNNGV. V was clipped by 5 bases and J by 6 bases; unmatched bases: 13. The CDR3 DNA sequence: TGTGCCAGCAGCCCCCGATCGGTACGGGACAGGGATGAAAAACTGTTTTTT. It translates to CASSPRSVRDRDEKLFF.

The chain uses TRBV5-6 and TRBJ1-2, with D possibly TRBD1 on 5 matching bases. The CDR3 sequence is 12 residues long. Trimming cost V 0 bases and J 6 bases, with 6 bases left between them. Germline assignment: CDR1 SGHDT and CDR2 YYEEEE. CDR3 bases: TGTGCCAGCAGCTTGGCCAGGGATGGCTACACCTTC. This translates into CASSLARDGYTF. The variable domain in full, completed from reference TRBV5-6 and TRBJ1-2, reads DAGVTQSPTHLIKTRGQQVTLRCSPKSGHDTVSWYQQALGQGPQFIFQYYEEEERQRGNFPDRFSGHQFPNYSSELNVNALLLGDSALYLCASSLARDGYTFGSGTRLTVV.

The chain combines TRBV19 with TRBJ1-1, with D unresolved. Germline CDR1 reads LNHDA; CDR2 reads SQIVND (reference sequence). The V end was cut by 1 base, the J end by 7 bases, with 4 bases between. The CDR3 runs to 11 residues. CDR3: CASSIGHEAFF. CDR3 bases: TGTGCCAGTAGTATAGGGCATGAAGCTTTCTTT.

This chain links TRBV5-1 with TRBJ2-1, with D tentatively TRBD1 (6 bases). Germline V gives CDR1 SGHRS, CDR2 YFSETQ. The CDR3 is 14 amino acids. The V end lost 4 bases, the J end lost 7 bases, and 15 bases lay between the germline ends. The CDR3 sequence is CASSQQQGGNEQFF. The CDR3, as DNA: TGCGCCAGCAGCCAGCAACAGGGCGGAAATGAGCAGTTCTTC.

V gene TRBV5-1 combines with J gene TRBJ2-7; possible D gene TRBD2, 6 bases. The V gene lost 6 bases and the J gene lost 4 bases, with 8 bases spanning the gap. Germline CDR1 reads SGHRS; CDR2 reads YFSETQ. The CDR3 is 11 residues long. The CDR3 DNA reads TGCGCCAGCACAGGGACTTACGAGCAGTACTTC. This encodes CASTGTYEQYF.

The V gene is TRBV6-5, the J gene TRBJ1-6, with D possibly TRBD1 on 6 matching bases. Deletions cut 4 bases from V and 14 bases from J, with 18 bases between. The CDR3 is made up of 14 amino acids. Germline V gene sequence: CDR1 MNHEY, CDR2 SVGAGI. CDR3 sequence: CASSSSGAGRSLHF. The CDR3 DNA is TGTGCCAGCAGTTCCTCAGGGGCAGGGCGATCCCTCCACTTT.

The CDR3, as DNA: TGTGCCAGCAGCGTATCCGGGGAGATAAATGAGCAGTTCTTC. Translating gives CASSVSGEINEQFF. The genes are TRBV9 and TRBJ2-1; D is possibly TRBD2 (5 bases). Germline V lookup: CDR1 SGDLS, CDR2 YYNGEE. CDR3 length equals 14 residues. Trimming took 1 base from V and 7 from J, leaving 12 bases between them.

CDR3 DNA: TGTGCCAGCAGCCAACCCACAGCTAACACTGAAGCTTTCTTT. This codes for CASSQPTANTEAFF. The rearrangement joins TRBV3-1 (or the pseudogene TRBV3-2) to TRBJ1-1, with no clear D. The CDR3 has 14 residues. Trimming cost V 2 bases and J 2 bases, with 9 bases left between them. Per germline, CDR1 LGHDT and CDR2 YNNKEL (reference sequence).

The CDR3 bases are TGCGCCAGCAGTGAGTCAGGGGTAGGGGCAGGTCAGCCCCAGCATTTT. Protein: CASSESGVGAGQPQHF. V and J are TRBV10-2 and TRBJ1-5, with D maybe TRBD1 (5 bases). The CDR3 is 16 amino acids. Germline CDR1 is WSHSY and CDR2 is SAAADI. The V end was cut by 0 bases, the J end by 6 bases, with 15 bases between.

The chain employs TRBV27 and TRBJ1-2; D remains unclear. The CDR3 spans 11 residues. V shed 5 bases and J shed 7 bases, with 8 bases lying between them. Germline V gene data show CDR1 as MNHEY and CDR2 as SMNVEV (reference sequence). The CDR3 coding sequence is TGTGCCAGCAGTCGAGGGTTTGGCTACACCTTC. It is translated as CASSRGFGYTF.

V gene TRBV4-1 combines with J gene TRBJ1-1; D unclear. The CDR3 is made up of 13 amino acids. V lost 4 bases and J lost 6, with 12 bases in between. Germline V gives CDR1 MGHRA, CDR2 YSYEKL. The DNA of the CDR3 is TGCGCCAGCAGCCCGCCAGGCGTAGCTGAAGCTTTCTTT. Protein product: CASSPPGVAEAFF.

This rearrangement joins TRBV29-1 to TRBJ1-1; D is undetermined. V lost 4 bases, J lost 7 bases, and 7 bases lay in between. The CDR3 extends over 10 amino acids. Germline CDR1 reads SQVTM; CDR2 reads ANQGSEA. The CDR3 DNA follows: TGCAGCGTTGGGGCCTTTGAAGCTTTCTTT. Amino acids: CSVGAFEAFF. Full variable domain (remainder filled in from reference TRBV29-1 and TRBJ1-1): SAVISQKPSRDICQRGTSLTIQCQVDSQVTMMFWYRQQPGQSLTLIATANQGSEATYESGFVIDKFPISRPNLTFSTLTVSNMSPEDSSIYLCSVGAFEAFFGQGTRLTVV.

This clone was counted once. The chain uses TRBV7-8 and TRBJ1-5, with 11 bases matching TRBD1. V lost 4 bases to trimming and J lost 0 bases; unmatched junction nucleotides: 5. Germline values: CDR1 SGHVS, CDR2 FQNEAQ. This CDR3 has 17 amino acids. The CDR3 bases are TGTGCCAGCAGCTCATGGACAGGGGGCTATAGCAATCAGCCCCAGCATTTT. Encoded protein: CASSSWTGGYSNQPQHF.

The V call is TRBV19, the J call TRBJ1-4; D unclear. The CDR3 totals 14 residues. CDR1 LNHDA and CDR2 SQIVND come from the germline V gene (reference sequence). V lost 3 bases to trimming and J lost 8 bases, with 13 bases between them. Written as DNA, the CDR3 is TGTGCCAGTAGTATCTTCGGGATAGACGAAAAACTGTTTTTT. This sequence encodes CASSIFGIDEKLFF. The variable domain in full, with the rest retrieved from reference TRBV19 and TRBJ1-4, is DGGITQSPKYLFRKEGQNVTLSCEQNLNHDAMYWYRQDPGQGLRLIYYSQIVNDFQKGDIAEGYSVSREKKESFPLTVTSAQKNPTAFYLCASSIFGIDEKLFFGSGTQLSVL.